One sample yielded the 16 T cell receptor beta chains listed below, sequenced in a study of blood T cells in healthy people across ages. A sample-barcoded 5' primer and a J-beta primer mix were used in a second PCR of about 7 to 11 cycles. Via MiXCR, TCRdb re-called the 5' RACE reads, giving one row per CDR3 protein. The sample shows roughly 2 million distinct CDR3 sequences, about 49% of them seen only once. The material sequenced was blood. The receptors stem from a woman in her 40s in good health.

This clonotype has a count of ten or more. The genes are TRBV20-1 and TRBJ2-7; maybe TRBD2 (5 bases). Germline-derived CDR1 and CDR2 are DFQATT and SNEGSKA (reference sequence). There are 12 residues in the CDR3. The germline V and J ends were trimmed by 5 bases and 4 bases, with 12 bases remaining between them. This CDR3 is CSAQRLMYEQYF. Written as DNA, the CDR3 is TGCAGTGCTCAACGACTAATGTACGAGCAGTACTTC.

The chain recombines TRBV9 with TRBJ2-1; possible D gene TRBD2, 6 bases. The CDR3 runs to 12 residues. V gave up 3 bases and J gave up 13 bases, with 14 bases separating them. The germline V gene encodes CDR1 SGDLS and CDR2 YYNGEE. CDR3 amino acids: CASSGSGTVQFF. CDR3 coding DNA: TGTGCCAGCAGCGGCTCCGGGACTGTTCAGTTCTTC.

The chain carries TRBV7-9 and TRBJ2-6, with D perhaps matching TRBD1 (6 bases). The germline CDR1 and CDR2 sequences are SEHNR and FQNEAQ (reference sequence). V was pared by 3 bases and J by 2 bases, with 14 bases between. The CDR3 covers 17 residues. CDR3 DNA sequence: TGTGCCAGCAGCTTCCTGAAACCAGGGGCTGGGGCCAACGTCCTGACTTTC. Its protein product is CASSFLKPGAGANVLTF.

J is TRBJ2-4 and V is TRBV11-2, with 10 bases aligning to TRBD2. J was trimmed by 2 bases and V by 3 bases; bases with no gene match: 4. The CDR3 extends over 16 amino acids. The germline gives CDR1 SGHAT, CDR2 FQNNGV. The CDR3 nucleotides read TGTGCCAGCAGCTTTGCTAGCGGGGGTACCAAAAACATTCAGTACTTC. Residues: CASSFASGGTKNIQYF. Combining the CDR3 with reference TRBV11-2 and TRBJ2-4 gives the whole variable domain EAGVAQSPRYKIIEKRQSVAFWCNPISGHATLYWYQQILGQGPKLLIQFQNNGVVDDSQLPKDRFSAERLKGVDSTLKIQPAKLEDSAVYLCASSFASGGTKNIQYFGAGTRLSVL.

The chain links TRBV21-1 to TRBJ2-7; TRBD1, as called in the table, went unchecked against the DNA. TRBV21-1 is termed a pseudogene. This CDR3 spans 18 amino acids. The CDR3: CASSKSGDTGTGSYEQYF. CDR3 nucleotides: TGTGCCAGCAGCAAGTCGGGGGATACTGGGACGGGCTCCTACGAGCAGTACTTC.

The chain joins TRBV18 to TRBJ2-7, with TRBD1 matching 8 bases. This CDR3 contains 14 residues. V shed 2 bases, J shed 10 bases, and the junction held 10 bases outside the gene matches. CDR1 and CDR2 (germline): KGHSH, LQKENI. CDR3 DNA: TGTGCCAGCTCACCAGGACAGGGTAAAGAGGCCCAGTACTTC. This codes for CASSPGQGKEAQYF.

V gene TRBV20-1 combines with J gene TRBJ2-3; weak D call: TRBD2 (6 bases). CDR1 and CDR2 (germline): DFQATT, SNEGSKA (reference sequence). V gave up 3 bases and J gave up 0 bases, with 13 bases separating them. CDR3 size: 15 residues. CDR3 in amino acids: CSASLSSGSTDTQYF. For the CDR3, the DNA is TGCAGTGCTAGCCTTTCCAGCGGGAGCACAGATACGCAGTATTTT.

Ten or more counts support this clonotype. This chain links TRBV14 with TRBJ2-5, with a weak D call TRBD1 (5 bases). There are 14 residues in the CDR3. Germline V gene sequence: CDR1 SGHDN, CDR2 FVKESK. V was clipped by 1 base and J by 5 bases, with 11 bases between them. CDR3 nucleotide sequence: TGTGCCAGCAGCCAAGGTCAGGGATGGGAGACCCAGTACTTC. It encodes CASSQGQGWETQYF.

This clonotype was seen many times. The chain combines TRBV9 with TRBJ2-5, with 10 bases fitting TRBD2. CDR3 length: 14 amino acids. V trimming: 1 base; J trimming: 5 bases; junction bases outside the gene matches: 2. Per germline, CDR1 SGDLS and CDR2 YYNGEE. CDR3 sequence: CASSVSSGGETQYF. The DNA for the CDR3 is TGTGCCAGCAGCGTATCTAGCGGGGGTGAGACCCAGTACTTC.

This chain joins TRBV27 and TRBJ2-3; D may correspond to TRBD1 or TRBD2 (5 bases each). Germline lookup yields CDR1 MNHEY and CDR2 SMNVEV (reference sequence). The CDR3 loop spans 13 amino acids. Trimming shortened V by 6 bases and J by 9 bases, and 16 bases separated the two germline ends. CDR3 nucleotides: TGTGCCAGCAGCGCCAGGGACCGTCAGACGCAGTATTTT. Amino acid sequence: CASSARDRQTQYF.

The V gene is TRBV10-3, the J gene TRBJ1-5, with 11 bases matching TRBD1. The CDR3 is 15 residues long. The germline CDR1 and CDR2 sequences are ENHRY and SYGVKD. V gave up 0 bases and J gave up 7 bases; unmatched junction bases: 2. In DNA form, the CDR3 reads TGTGCCATCAGTGAGTCTGGACAGGGGGCGCAGCCCCAGCATTTT. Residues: CAISESGQGAQPQHF.

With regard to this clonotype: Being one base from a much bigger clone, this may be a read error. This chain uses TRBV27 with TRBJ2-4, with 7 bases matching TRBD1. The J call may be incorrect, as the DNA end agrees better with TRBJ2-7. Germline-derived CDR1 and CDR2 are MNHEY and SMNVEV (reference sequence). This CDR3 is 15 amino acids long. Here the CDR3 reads CASSLGQPSRHEQYF. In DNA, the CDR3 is TGTGCCAGCAGCTTGGGACAGCCGTCGCGGCACGAGCAGTACTTC.

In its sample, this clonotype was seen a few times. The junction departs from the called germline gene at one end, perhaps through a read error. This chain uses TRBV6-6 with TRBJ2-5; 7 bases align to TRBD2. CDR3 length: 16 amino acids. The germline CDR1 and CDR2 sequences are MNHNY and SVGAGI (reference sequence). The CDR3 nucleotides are TGTGCCTGCAGTTTGCATACGCGGGGGACGACTGTGACCCAGTACTTC. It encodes CACSLHTRGTTVTQYF.

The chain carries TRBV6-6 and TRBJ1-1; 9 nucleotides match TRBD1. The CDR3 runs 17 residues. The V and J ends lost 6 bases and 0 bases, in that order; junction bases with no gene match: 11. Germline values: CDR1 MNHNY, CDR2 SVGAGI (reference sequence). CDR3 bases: TGTGCCAGCAGGGACGGACAGGGGCCAATTTTGAACACTGAAGCTTTCTTT. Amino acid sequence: CASRDGQGPILNTEAFF.

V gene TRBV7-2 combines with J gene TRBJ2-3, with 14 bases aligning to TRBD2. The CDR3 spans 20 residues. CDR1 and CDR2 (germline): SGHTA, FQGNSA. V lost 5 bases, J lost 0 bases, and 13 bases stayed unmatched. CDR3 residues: CASSRVPGLAGVSSTDTQYF. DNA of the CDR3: TGTGCCAGCAGCCGGGTACCGGGACTAGCGGGGGTATCAAGCACAGATACGCAGTATTTT.

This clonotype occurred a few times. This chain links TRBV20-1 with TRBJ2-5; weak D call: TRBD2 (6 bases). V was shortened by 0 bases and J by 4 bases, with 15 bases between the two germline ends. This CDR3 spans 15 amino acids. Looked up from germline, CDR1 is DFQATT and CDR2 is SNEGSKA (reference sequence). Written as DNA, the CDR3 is TGCAGTGCTAGAGAGGGACTCGGCTCCGTAGAGACCCAGTACTTC. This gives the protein CSAREGLGSVETQYF.